This T cell receptor beta chain originates from a study of HIV-infected patients and healthy controls. General study points: With just sixteen HIV-infected individuals processed, the findings' generality was considered strongly limited.

This clonotype is medium-sized within its sample. Its antigen is currently unknown. All unsorted peripheral T cells were captured because whole blood was used without fractionation. The RNA source was a 2.5 ml peripheral blood draw. cDNA was made from about 500 ng RNA using alpha and beta constant primers. Alpha and beta chain libraries were made separately by chain-specific third strand synthesis with multiplexing indices. MiXCR, run by TCRdb on the 5' RACE reads, gives a single entry per CDR3 protein. The sample has some 7,800 distinct CDR3 sequences, roughly 6% seen once. Germline lookup yields CDR1 MGHRA and CDR2 YSYEKL. The CDR3 is made up of 16 amino acids. The V end was cut by 4 bases, the J end by 5 bases, with 18 bases between.

The material sequenced was blood, taken before antiretroviral therapy. This rearrangement joins TRBV4-1 to TRBJ1-5, with TRBD1 as a possible D gene (5 bases). The sequence derives from an adult with HIV infection. Written as DNA, the CDR3 is TGCGCCAGCAGCCTCGCCGGGGGGTTTGGGGATCAGCCCCAGCATTTT. Translation: CASSLAGGFGDQPQHF.